This TCR beta chain was retrieved from a study of T cell clones after liver transplantation. About the research overall: Post-transplant blood was tracked for graft-donor-reactive T cell clones identified in a pre-transplant mixed lymphocyte reaction. At least one year of complete immunosuppression withdrawal without enzymes over twice normal defined tolerance. Study results and caveats: Migration into the graft, not deletion, may explain lost graft donor-reactive T cells.

With respect to this clone: What it binds is unknown.

The length of the CDR3 is 18 residues. With 5 bases clipped from V and 3 bases from J, the junction kept 12 bases outside the gene matches. Looked up from germline, CDR1 is MDHEN and CDR2 is SYDVKM. Here immunoSEQ multiplex PCR was the method, and the copy in TCRdb shows in-frame clones only, minus some. Of about 20,000 clones in the sample, around 93% were seen once. The chain couples TRBV28 to TRBJ2-2, with 10 bases lining up with TRBD1. The receptor was isolated from a human patient who received a liver transplant. The graft donor may have contributed some T cells. Sequences were derived from CD8+ T cells from blood, sampled roughly 25 months after liver transplant. CDR3 residues: CASSPYARDRGDTGELFF. As DNA, the CDR3 is TGTGCCAGCAGTCCCTACGCCCGGGACAGGGGAGACACCGGGGAGCTGTTTTTT.